This is a list of T cell receptor beta chains from one sample in a study of T cell responses to AZD1222 COVID-19 vaccine. Sequencing used immunoSEQ multiplex PCR; TCRdb keeps in-frame clones, though not all of them. In the table there are roughly 130,000 clones, roughly 87% of which are singletons. This sample comprised peripheral blood, obtained on day 0 of AZD1222 vaccination. The receptors were gathered from an adult in good health. The CDR3 runs from the conserved cysteine through the conserved F or W. Fields, in order: J gene, V gene, CDR3 length, D gene, clone size, CDR3 protein, CDR3 DNA. The D gene is left open where the match is weak. Where a row states a size, it is once, few, many or the class of an expanded clone; other rows omit it.

TRBJ2-3 | TRBV24-1 | 15 | TRBD1 | NA | CATSDLNRGLDTQYF | TGTGCCACCAGTGATTTGAACAGGGGGTTGGATACGCAGTATTTT
TRBJ2-5 | TRBV7-2 | 13 | NA | once | CASSRPGQETQYF | TGTGCCAGCAGCCGACCAGGCCAAGAGACCCAGTACTTC
TRBJ2-3 | TRBV7-3 | 14 | NA | NA | CASSLSGLTDTQYF | TGTGCCAGCAGCTTATCCGGGCTCACAGATACGCAGTATTTT
TRBJ1-1 | TRBV7-9 | 11 | NA | NA | CASSLSSEAFF | TGTGCCAGCAGCTTATCCTCTGAAGCTTTCTTT
TRBJ2-4 | TRBV30 | 15 | NA | NA | CAWTGSLTAKNIQYF | TGTGCCTGGACCGGGAGCCTAACGGCCAAAAACATTCAGTACTTC
TRBJ2-7 | TRBV14 | 16 | NA | NA | CASSQGGLRAYYEQYF | TGTGCCAGCAGCCAAGGGGGCCTCAGGGCGTACTACGAGCAGTACTTC
TRBJ2-2 | TRBV5-1 | 16 | TRBD2 | NA | CASSPDSGGPTGELFF | TGCGCCAGCAGCCCCGATAGCGGGGGGCCAACCGGGGAGCTGTTTTTT
TRBJ2-2 | TRBV29-1 | 15 | NA | NA | CSVATGNRGPGELFF | TGCAGCGTCGCCACAGGCAATAGGGGACCCGGGGAGCTGTTTTTT
TRBJ2-3 | TRBV5-1 | 12 | NA | NA | CASRVTTDTQYF | TGCGCCAGCAGGGTGACCACAGATACGCAGTATTTT
TRBJ1-3 | TRBV5-1 | 17 | NA | NA | CASSPSRVGFSGNTIYF | TGCGCCAGCAGCCCTTCTCGGGTAGGCTTCTCTGGAAACACCATATATTTT
TRBJ2-7 | TRBV28 | 14 | NA | NA | CASSLQRRLGEQYF | TGTGCCAGCAGTTTGCAGAGGAGGCTTGGCGAGCAGTACTTC
TRBJ1-2 | TRBV9 | 14 | NA | once | CASSPRADFYGYTF | TGTGCCAGCAGCCCTAGAGCGGACTTCTATGGCTACACCTTC
TRBJ2-5 | TRBV4-2 | 17 | NA | NA | CASSQGVGRDVQETQYF | TGTGCCAGCAGCCAAGGAGTGGGACGGGACGTTCAAGAGACCCAGTACTTC
TRBJ2-7 | TRBV5-1 | 14 | NA | few | CASSLAEKTYEQYF | TGCGCCAGCAGCTTGGCGGAGAAAACCTACGAGCAGTACTTC
TRBJ2-3 | TRBV18 | 15 | NA | NA | CASSFSPKNTDTQYF | TGTGCCAGCTCATTCTCCCCCAAAAACACAGATACGCAGTATTTT
TRBJ2-7 | TRBV3-1/TRBV3-2 | 14 | NA | NA | CASSQVGQSGEQYF | TGTGCCAGCAGCCAAGTCGGACAGTCCGGAGAGCAGTACTTC
TRBJ1-1 | TRBV7-3 | 13 | NA | NA | CASSPHMNTEAFF | TGTGCCAGCAGTCCCCATATGAACACTGAAGCTTTCTTT
TRBJ2-2 | TRBV5-1 | 19 | TRBD1 | once | CASSLSPGQGLTHTGELFF | TGCGCCAGCAGCTTGTCTCCGGGACAGGGGTTAACCCACACCGGGGAGCTGTTTTTT
TRBJ1-1 | TRBV19 | 12 | NA | once | CASQQHSTEAFF | TGTGCCAGTCAACAGCACAGTACTGAAGCTTTCTTT
TRBJ2-3 | TRBV5-5 | 14 | NA | NA | CASSQTRVTDTQYF | TGTGCCAGCAGCCAAACTAGGGTCACAGATACGCAGTATTTT
TRBJ1-1 | TRBV7-3 | 13 | NA | NA | CASSYSRDREAFF | TGTGCCAGCAGTTATAGCCGCGACAGGGAAGCTTTCTTT
TRBJ2-5 | TRBV7-9 | 15 | TRBD2 | NA | CASTGTSGDQETQYF | TGTGCCAGCACCGGGACTAGCGGGGACCAAGAGACCCAGTACTTC
TRBJ1-6 | TRBV27 | 14 | NA | NA | CASMQSSYNSPLHF | TGTGCCAGCATGCAGAGCTCCTATAATTCACCCCTCCACTTT
TRBJ1-3 | TRBV30 | 15 | NA | NA | CAWSGRLISGNTIYF | TGTGCCTGGAGTGGCAGGCTTATCTCTGGAAACACCATATATTTT
TRBJ1-4 | TRBV28 | 17 | TRBD1 | NA | CASRESLGTGGNEKLFF | TGTGCCAGCAGGGAATCCTTGGGGACAGGGGGCAATGAAAAACTGTTTTTT
TRBJ2-7 | TRBV4-2 | 17 | TRBD2 | NA | CASSQAVSSGGPYEQYF | TGTGCCAGCAGCCAAGCGGTGTCTAGCGGGGGGCCCTACGAGCAGTACTTC
TRBJ1-1 | TRBV5-1 | 12 | NA | NA | CASRGGNTEAFF | TGCGCCAGCAGAGGGGGGAACACTGAAGCTTTCTTT
TRBJ1-5 | TRBV28 | 13 | TRBD1 | few | CASSLGTVKPQHF | TGTGCCAGCAGTTTGGGGACAGTTAAGCCCCAGCATTTT
TRBJ1-1 | TRBV2 | 13 | NA | NA | CASRGGWNTEAFF | TGTGCCAGCAGGGGGGGATGGAACACTGAAGCTTTCTTT
TRBJ1-5 | TRBV19 | 15 | NA | NA | CASSIAGMGNQPQHF | TGTGCCAGTAGTATCGCAGGGATGGGCAATCAGCCCCAGCATTTT
TRBJ2-1 | TRBV3-1/TRBV3-2 | 15 | TRBD2 | NA | CASSEGTSGGNEQFF | TGTGCCAGCAGCGAAGGGACTAGCGGGGGCAATGAGCAGTTCTTC
TRBJ1-5 | TRBV6-5 | 15 | NA | NA | CASSYSNDGNQPQHF | TGTGCCAGCAGTTACTCGAACGATGGCAATCAGCCCCAGCATTTT
TRBJ2-1 | TRBV7-2 | 14 | NA | NA | CASSLEGGYNEQFF | TGTGCCAGCAGCTTAGAAGGGGGATACAATGAGCAGTTCTTC
TRBJ2-5 | TRBV5-1 | 14 | NA | NA | CASSLGREGETQYF | TGCGCCAGCAGCTTGGGGCGGGAAGGAGAGACCCAGTACTTC
TRBJ2-1 | TRBV7-2 | 16 | NA | NA | CASSPQGDRFYNEQFF | TGTGCCAGCAGCCCCCAGGGAGACAGGTTCTACAATGAGCAGTTCTTC
TRBJ2-7 | TRBV2 | 15 | TRBD1 | NA | CASSFRDRATYEQYF | TGTGCCAGCAGCTTCCGGGACAGGGCGACCTACGAGCAGTACTTC
TRBJ1-1 | TRBV6-6 | 12 | NA | NA | CASIGGYTEAFF | TGTGCCAGCATAGGGGGATACACTGAAGCTTTCTTT